These 7 T cell receptor beta chains were sequenced from one sample in a study of blood T cell repertoires in COVID-19. The repertoire was sequenced with immunoSEQ multiplex PCR; TCRdb's copy has only in-frame clones and lacks some. Of around 78,000 clones listed, roughly 80% were seen once; the top ten hold around 20%. The specimen was peripheral blood. The receptor set was obtained from a human donor in a cohort sampled during active COVID-19.

In this sample, this clone turned up a few times. The chain combines TRBV2 with TRBJ2-7; D is perhaps TRBD1 (5 bases). V dropped 4 bases and J dropped 0 bases, with 10 bases sitting between them. This CDR3 has 14 amino acids. CDR1 is SNHLY, CDR2 FYNNEI, per germline. The CDR3 here is CASSVDSNSYEQYF. CDR3 bases: TGTGCCAGCAGTGTCGACAGTAACTCCTACGAGCAGTACTTC. The variable domain in full, completed from reference TRBV2 and TRBJ2-7, reads EPEVTQTPSHQVTQMGQEVILRCVPISNHLYFYWYRQILGQKVEFLVSFYNNEISEKSEIFDDQFSVERPDGSNFTLKIRSTKLEDSAMYFCASSVDSNSYEQYFGPGTRLTVT.

The chain uses TRBV10-3 and TRBJ2-3, with D unclear. V shed 4 bases and J shed 4 bases, with 15 bases lying between them. Germline assignment: CDR1 ENHRY and CDR2 SYGVKD. This CDR3 is 15 amino acids long. CDR3 sequence (DNA): TGTGCCATCAGTGTGGCACCGATGAATCCAGATACGCAGTATTTT. This sequence encodes CAISVAPMNPDTQYF.

The chain uses TRBV5-1 and TRBJ2-7; possibly TRBD2 for D (6 bases). Deletions cut 0 bases from V and 3 bases from J, with 13 bases between. Germline lookup yields CDR1 SGHRS and CDR2 YFSETQ. The CDR3 is made up of 15 amino acids. The DNA for the CDR3 is TGCGCCAGCAGCTTGGCTCCCCAGGGACTCTACGAGCAGTACTTC. This translates into CASSLAPQGLYEQYF. Looking up the rest from reference TRBV5-1 and TRBJ2-7 gives the full variable domain: KAGVTQTPRYLIKTRGQQVTLSCSPISGHRSVSWYQQTPGQGLQFLFEYFSETQRNKGNFPGRFSGRQFSNSRSEMNVSTLELGDSALYLCASSLAPQGLYEQYFGPGTRLTVT.

The chain is built from TRBV19 and TRBJ1-2; no clear D. Germline values: CDR1 LNHDA, CDR2 SQIVND (reference sequence). V was clipped by 4 bases and J by 4 bases, with 13 bases between them. The CDR3 extends over 14 amino acids. Here the CDR3 reads CASSSYNPGYGYTF. CDR3 DNA sequence: TGTGCCAGTAGTAGCTATAACCCAGGCTATGGCTACACCTTC.

J is TRBJ1-3 and V is TRBV6-5, with D perhaps TRBD1 (5 bases). CDR3 length: 15 amino acids. Germline V gene data show CDR1 as MNHEY and CDR2 as SVGAGI. Trimming took off 6 bases at V and 0 bases at J, with 12 bases between the two ends. CDR3 bases: TGTGCCAGCAGCCGCGACAGCAGCTCTGGAAACACCATATATTTT. Protein product: CASSRDSSSGNTIYF.

The chain uses TRBV11-3 and TRBJ1-1; D remains unclear. Looked up from germline, CDR1 is SGHNT and CDR2 is YENEEA. The CDR3 is 13 residues long. The V gene lost 1 base and the J gene lost 3 bases, with 6 bases spanning the gap. The CDR3 sequence: CASSLGEDTEAFF. The CDR3 DNA reads TGTGCCAGCAGCTTAGGTGAGGACACTGAAGCTTTCTTT.

The rearrangement links TRBV5-1 to TRBJ2-7; 8 bases are a match to TRBD2. Per the germline V gene, CDR1 is SGHRS and CDR2 is YFSETQ. Trimming removed 1 base from V and 1 base from J; junction bases left unmatched: 1. The CDR3 contains 14 residues. The CDR3 nucleotides read TGCGCCAGCAGCTTGTCGGGGGGGTCCTACGAGCAGTACTTC. Residues: CASSLSGGSYEQYF.